This TCR beta chain was recovered during a study of PD-L1 blockade in urothelial cancer. Study details: In the patient group, about 85% of the roughly 30 were males with bladder-origin urothelial cancer. The study recovered a median of roughly 140,000 T cells per blood sample. Between 0 and 3 prior chemotherapy regimens had been given to patients.

Time point defined: pretreatment peripheral blood. The patients had locally advanced or metastatic urothelial carcinoma. TCRdb keeps only in-frame clones here, not all; method: immunoSEQ multiplex PCR. The sample yields tens of thousands of clones, 90% seen once. V shed 0 bases and J 5 bases; nucleotides not matched to a gene: 4. The CDR3 sequence is 16 residues long. The V gene's germline CDR1 is SGHRS and CDR2 YFSETQ. The TCR was taken from a man aged 55 to 70 with urothelial cancer. The starting material was PBMCs, obtained around atezolizumab (anti-PD-L1) treatment. The chain links TRBV5-1 to TRBJ2-2; 10 bases align to TRBD2. The CDR3 region has the DNA TGCGCCAGCAGCTTGGCCCTAGCGGGAGTTACCGGGGAGCTGTTTTTT. The encoded protein is CASSLALAGVTGELFF.